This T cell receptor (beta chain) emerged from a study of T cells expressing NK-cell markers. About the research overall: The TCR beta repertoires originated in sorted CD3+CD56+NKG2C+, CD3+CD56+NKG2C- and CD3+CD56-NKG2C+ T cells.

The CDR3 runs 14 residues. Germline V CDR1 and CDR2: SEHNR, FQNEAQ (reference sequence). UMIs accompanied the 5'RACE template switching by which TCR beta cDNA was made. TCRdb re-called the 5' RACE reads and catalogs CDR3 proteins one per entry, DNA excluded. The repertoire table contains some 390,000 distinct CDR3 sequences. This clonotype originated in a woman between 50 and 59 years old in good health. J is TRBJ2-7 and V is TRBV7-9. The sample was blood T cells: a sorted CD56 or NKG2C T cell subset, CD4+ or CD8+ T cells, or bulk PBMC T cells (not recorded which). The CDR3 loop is CASSLVDASYEQYF.